This is a list of T cell receptor beta chains from one sample in a study of monozygotic twins with inflammatory bowel disease. TCRdb reprocessed the 5' RACE reads and stores each CDR3 protein as one record, lacking DNA. This repertoire comprises approximately 85,000 distinct CDR3 sequences; its ten largest clones make up 6.5% to 9%. Sequencing used blood. These receptors were obtained from a human donor with ulcerative colitis or Crohn's disease, or a healthy co-twin of an affected twin (not recorded which). Each CDR3 is given with its conserved first and last residue.

v_call	j_call	cdr3_aa
TRBV6-1	TRBJ2-1	CASSERQILYNEQFF
TRBV5-5	TRBJ2-5	CASSLSDGEETQYF
TRBV7-2	TRBJ1-5	CASSSLRDSNQPQHF
TRBV19	TRBJ1-1	CASRLVTGDSNTEAFF
TRBV4-1	TRBJ1-5	CASNPGQGTEDQPQHF
TRBV20-1	TRBJ1-1	CSVPGGGSEAFF
TRBV7-9	TRBJ2-5	CASSLEGTGGTQYF
TRBV3-1	TRBJ1-5	CASSPAIQHSNQPQHF
TRBV19	TRBJ2-7	CASSRSGTYEQYF
TRBV11-2	TRBJ2-7	CASSLGHGGKPYEQYF
TRBV5-1	TRBJ1-6	CASSWGTGDLNSPLHF
TRBV7-2	TRBJ2-1	CASSLATLLAGVYNEQFF
TRBV7-9	TRBJ1-2	CASSSQGARDYGYTF
TRBV7-6	TRBJ2-3	CASSAADTQYF
TRBV3-1	TRBJ2-1	CASSLSGGAYNEQFF
TRBV11-2	TRBJ1-6	CASSLETGGNSPLHF
TRBV6-6	TRBJ1-1	CASGQTVNTEAFF
TRBV5-1	TRBJ2-5	CASSITSGGAGKEETQYF
TRBV2	TRBJ2-5	CASSGQSETQYF
TRBV9	TRBJ1-2	CASTKTPPRGTRDYGYTF
TRBV10-3	TRBJ2-5	CAISASLSGGGIRQETQYF
TRBV12-3/TRBV12-4	TRBJ2-5	CASSHGPGFQETQYF
TRBV2	TRBJ1-2	CASSSGGSGGYTF
TRBV20-1	TRBJ1-3	CSASPRTGKGNTIYF
TRBV11-2	TRBJ2-5	CASSLNSGKETQYF
TRBV6-1	TRBJ1-3	CATSPQASSGNTIYF
TRBV10-3	TRBJ2-7	CAIGEQGGEQYF
TRBV20-1	TRBJ1-1	CSARAGEMNTEAFF
TRBV10-2	TRBJ1-3	CASRNEQGTGNTIYF
TRBV5-4	TRBJ1-6	CASSLGQGPNSPLHF
TRBV12-3/TRBV12-4	TRBJ2-3	CASSPLVRDTQYF
TRBV20-1	TRBJ1-3	CSAREGNTIYF
TRBV7-3	TRBJ2-3	CASSHDSDTQYF
TRBV7-6	TRBJ2-3	CASSFFESDTQYF
TRBV18	TRBJ2-5	CASSPRGTARIQETQYF
TRBV4-2	TRBJ1-5	CASSQANGVSNQPQHF
TRBV6-1	TRBJ1-1	CASSPPVGRSDEAFF
TRBV5-6	TRBJ1-6	CASSLAGGSYNSPLHF
TRBV6-1	TRBJ1-2	CASSPEGEAYGYTF
TRBV18	TRBJ2-3	CASSPSDTQYF
TRBV20-1	TRBJ1-2	CSARDRGFYGYTF
TRBV5-6	TRBJ2-1	CASSLGSGGAYNEQFF
TRBV7-2	TRBJ2-1	CASSMGPSSYNEQFF
TRBV4-1	TRBJ2-2	CASSQEEAVATGELFF
TRBV7-9	TRBJ1-1	CASSLGPVGTEAFF
TRBV11-1	TRBJ1-2	CASSARTTGTGASYYGYTF
TRBV5-1	TRBJ2-2	CASSLGDTNTGELFF
TRBV7-6	TRBJ2-1	CASSLGGGASYNEQFF
TRBV12-3/TRBV12-4	TRBJ1-3	CASKIGRLSSGNTIYF
TRBV5-6	TRBJ1-5	CASSSSGGYQPQHF
TRBV7-9	TRBJ2-1	CASSPPALPYNEQFF
TRBV4-2	TRBJ1-2	CASSQDLRRTGMIDYGYTF
TRBV20-1	TRBJ1-4	CSATPSEKLFF
TRBV5-1	TRBJ1-1	CASGSYGWLHF
TRBV2	TRBJ2-3	CASRAGTRHGDTQYF
TRBV14	TRBJ1-1	CASSQVGVGYTEAFF
TRBV6-1	TRBJ1-5	CASSDSLNQPQHF
TRBV12-3/TRBV12-4	TRBJ2-2	CASSFPGELFF
TRBV11-1	TRBJ2-4	CASSLLTSGGHRNIQYF
TRBV7-2	TRBJ2-5	CASGRGTNQETQYF